The present T cell receptor beta chain was sequenced within a study of read filtering for tumor transcriptome and immune sequencing (dated by TCRdb to 2018 to 2021). With respect to the entire study: Of the patients in the cohort, more than 16 were male and around 14 were female, and their mean age was about 69 years, with a range of about 45 to 80. By revised international staging, about 8 patients were R-ISS I, around 15 were R-ISS II and roughly seven were R-ISS III. After DNase treatment, whole-transcriptome libraries were prepared using the TruSeq RNA Access Library Prep Kit. TCR-region mapped reads per sample ranged from about 4.05 to 11 million with IR-seq versus only 85 to 1273 with RNA-seq. Using the same bone marrow samples, the study compared TCR repertoires obtained by targeted immune repertoire sequencing with those obtained by bulk whole-transcriptome sequencing. As a main aim, a read-filtering strategy for immune repertoire data was addressed, with the specific question being whether clonotypes supported by a single read should be removed. Findings and caveats that apply to the study as a whole: The sorted CD138-negative fraction was composed of a mixed bone marrow immune population rather than of purified T cells. Single-read clonotypes made up roughly 81% of clonotypes but about 3.3% of total reads in IR-seq, and under 75% of clonotypes and about 45% of reads in RNA-seq. The correlation between IR-seq and RNA-seq shared clonotype proportions was increased by removal of single-read clonotypes. Clonotypes were captured by IR-seq at much higher depth and more reliably than by RNA-seq, and smaller IR-seq throughput was sufficient for identification of most shared clonotypes.

The germline V gene yields MDHEN for CDR1 and SYDVKM for CDR2. The CDR3 sequence holds 13 residues, the cysteine and phenylalanine included. Only the CDR3 region is kept as DNA, spanning 39 bases read in frame from base 1. At the junction V is shortened by 6 bases and J by 5 bases, with 11 bases in between. Starting from roughly 370 ng RNA, TCR libraries were constructed with the Immunoverse kit using molecular barcoded adaptors that cover the alpha/delta and beta/gamma chains. TCR library preparation used the same RNA that was used for transcriptome sequencing. Sequencing of TCR libraries was carried out on an Illumina HiSeq 4000 with 2 x 150 cycles. Under the source paper's analysis protocol: With MiXCR, TCR reads were aligned to human V, D, J and C references and assembled into CDR3 clonotypes, with quality filtering and error correction included. Clonotype counts and gene usage diversity were analyzed with the tcR package in R. Raw mapping reads were checked after the RNA-seq reads had been mapped by STAR aligner version 2.5.3a onto the human GRCh37 genome. To test how sequencing depth affects detected clonotypes, IR-seq fastq files were randomly downsampled with Seqtk 1.3. TCRdb ran its own pipeline on the public reads, namely fastp trimming at Q25 and MiXCR clone calling, and kept in-frame beta chains. Each CDR3 protein appears once, grouped with its most common genes and DNA. These V and J calls originate from TCRdb's pipeline instead of the authors' own analysis. This sample comprises approximately 65,000 distinct CDR3 sequences, 11% to 15% of them detected only once. About 44% of the sample is in the top ten clones.

The table lists this clonotype with many counts. No cognate antigen has been identified for it. No base quality information exists; no much larger clone differs at one position. Bone marrow was sampled from every patient at the time of active disease. Bone marrow mononuclear cells were isolated by Ficoll-Hypaque density gradient centrifugation. CD138-negative cells were obtained by negative selection after labeling with CD138 magnetic microbeads on a MACS separator, removing myeloma plasma cells. Flow cytometry with CD138 antibodies on an Attune NxT was used to check how pure the isolated cells were. Total RNA was extracted using TRIzol reagent and was quantified on a NanoDrop spectrophotometer. Paired RNA-seq and IR-seq were performed on each patient's CD138-negative bone marrow sample.

Here the chain combines TRBV28 and TRBJ2-4, with the D segment identity uncertain. The receptor was derived from a donor at least 40 years old with multiple myeloma. Sequencing used a population of CD138-negative cells sorted from bone marrow. Read against the paper, the sample's cell subset or site label means: bone marrow mononuclear cells depleted of CD138+ plasma/myeloma cells by negative magnetic selection. The CDR3 here reads CASRAPNENIQYF. The nucleotides read TGTGCCAGCAGAGCCCCCAACGAAAACATTCAGTACTTC.